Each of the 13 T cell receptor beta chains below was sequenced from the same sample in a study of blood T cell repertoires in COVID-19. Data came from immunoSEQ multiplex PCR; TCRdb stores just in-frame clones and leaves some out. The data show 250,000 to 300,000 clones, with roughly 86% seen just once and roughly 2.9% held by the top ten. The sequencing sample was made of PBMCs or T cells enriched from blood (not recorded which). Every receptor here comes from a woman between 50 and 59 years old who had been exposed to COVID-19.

CDR3 nucleotides: TGTGCCAGCAGCCAACTAGCGGGGGCAGTTCGGAATGAGCAGTTCTTC. It translates to CASSQLAGAVRNEQFF. V usage is TRBV14 and J usage is TRBJ2-1, with 10 positions matching TRBD2. After removal of 2 bases from V and 7 bases from J, the junction contained 8 bases not matched to a gene. In germline, CDR1 is SGHDN, CDR2 FVKESK. The CDR3 spans 16 residues.

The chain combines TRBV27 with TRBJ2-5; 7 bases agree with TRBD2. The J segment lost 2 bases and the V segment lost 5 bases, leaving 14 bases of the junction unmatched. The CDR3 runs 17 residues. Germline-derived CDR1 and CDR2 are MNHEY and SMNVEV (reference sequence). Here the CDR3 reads CASSIRRDSGFQETQYF. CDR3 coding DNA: TGTGCCAGCAGTATCCGCAGGGATAGCGGGTTTCAAGAGACCCAGTACTTC.

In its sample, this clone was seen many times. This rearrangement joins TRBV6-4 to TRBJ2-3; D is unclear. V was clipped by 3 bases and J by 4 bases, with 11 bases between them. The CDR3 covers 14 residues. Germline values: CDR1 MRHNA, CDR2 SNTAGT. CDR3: CASSESSGADTQYF. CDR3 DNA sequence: TGTGCCAGCAGTGAGAGTAGTGGAGCAGATACGCAGTATTTT.

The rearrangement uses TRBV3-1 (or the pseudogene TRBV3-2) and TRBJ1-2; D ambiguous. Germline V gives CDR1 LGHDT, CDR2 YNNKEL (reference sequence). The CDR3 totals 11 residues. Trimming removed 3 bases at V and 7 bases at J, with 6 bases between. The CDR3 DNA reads TGTGCCAGCAGCCAGACTAGTGGCTACACCTTC. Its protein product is CASSQTSGYTF.

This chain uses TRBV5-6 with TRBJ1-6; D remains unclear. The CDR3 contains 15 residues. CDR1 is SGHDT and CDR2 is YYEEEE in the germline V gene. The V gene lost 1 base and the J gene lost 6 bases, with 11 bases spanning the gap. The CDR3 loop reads CASSLSHSGNSPLHF. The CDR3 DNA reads TGTGCCAGCAGCTTGAGCCATAGCGGTAATTCACCCCTCCACTTT.

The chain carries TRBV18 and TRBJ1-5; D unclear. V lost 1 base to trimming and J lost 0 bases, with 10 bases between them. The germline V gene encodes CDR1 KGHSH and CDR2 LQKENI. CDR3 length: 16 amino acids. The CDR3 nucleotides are TGTGCCAGCTCACCACAGTGGCAGAATAGCAATCAGCCCCAGCATTTT. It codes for CASSPQWQNSNQPQHF.

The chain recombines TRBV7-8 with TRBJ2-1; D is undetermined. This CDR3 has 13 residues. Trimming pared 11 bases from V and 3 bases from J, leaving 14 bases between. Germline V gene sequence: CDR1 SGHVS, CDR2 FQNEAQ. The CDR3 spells CASRTESYNEQFF. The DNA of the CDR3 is TGTGCCTCCAGAACGGAGAGCTACAATGAGCAGTTCTTC.

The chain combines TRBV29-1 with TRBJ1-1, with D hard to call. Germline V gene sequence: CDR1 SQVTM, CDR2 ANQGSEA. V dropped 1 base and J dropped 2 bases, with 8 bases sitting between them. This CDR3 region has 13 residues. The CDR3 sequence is CSVEGRFNTEAFF. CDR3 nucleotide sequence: TGCAGCGTTGAAGGGCGGTTTAACACTGAAGCTTTCTTT.

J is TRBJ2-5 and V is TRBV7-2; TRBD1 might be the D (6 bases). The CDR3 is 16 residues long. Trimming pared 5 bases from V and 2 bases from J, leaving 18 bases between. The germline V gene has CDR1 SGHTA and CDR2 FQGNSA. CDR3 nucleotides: TGTGCCAGCAGCCTGTACGGGATCAGGGGACAAGAGACCCAGTACTTC. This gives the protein CASSLYGIRGQETQYF.

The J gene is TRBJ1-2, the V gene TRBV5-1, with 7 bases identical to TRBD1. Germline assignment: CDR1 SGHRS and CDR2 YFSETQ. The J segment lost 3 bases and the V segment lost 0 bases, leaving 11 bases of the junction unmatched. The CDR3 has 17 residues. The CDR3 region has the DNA TGCGCCAGCAGCTTGGCGTCCGTAAGACAGGGTGACTATGGCTACACCTTC. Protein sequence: CASSLASVRQGDYGYTF.

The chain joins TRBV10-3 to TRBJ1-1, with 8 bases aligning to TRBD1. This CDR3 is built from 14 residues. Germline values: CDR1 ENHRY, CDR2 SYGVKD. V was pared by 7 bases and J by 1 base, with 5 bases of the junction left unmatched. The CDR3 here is CAITTDRGNTEAFF. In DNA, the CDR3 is TGTGCCATCACTACCGACAGGGGGAACACTGAAGCTTTCTTT.

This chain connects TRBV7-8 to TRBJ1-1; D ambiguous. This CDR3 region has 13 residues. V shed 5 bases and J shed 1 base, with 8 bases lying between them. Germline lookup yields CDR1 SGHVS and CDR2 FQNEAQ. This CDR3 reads CASSLTPNTEAFF. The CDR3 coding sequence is TGTGCCAGCAGCCTCACACCGAACACTGAAGCTTTCTTT.

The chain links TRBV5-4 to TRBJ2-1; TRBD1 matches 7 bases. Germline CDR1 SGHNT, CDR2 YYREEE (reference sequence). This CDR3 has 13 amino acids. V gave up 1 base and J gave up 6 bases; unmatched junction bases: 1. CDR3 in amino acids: CASSLQGVNEQFF. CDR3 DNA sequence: TGTGCCAGCAGCTTGCAGGGGGTCAATGAGCAGTTCTTC.